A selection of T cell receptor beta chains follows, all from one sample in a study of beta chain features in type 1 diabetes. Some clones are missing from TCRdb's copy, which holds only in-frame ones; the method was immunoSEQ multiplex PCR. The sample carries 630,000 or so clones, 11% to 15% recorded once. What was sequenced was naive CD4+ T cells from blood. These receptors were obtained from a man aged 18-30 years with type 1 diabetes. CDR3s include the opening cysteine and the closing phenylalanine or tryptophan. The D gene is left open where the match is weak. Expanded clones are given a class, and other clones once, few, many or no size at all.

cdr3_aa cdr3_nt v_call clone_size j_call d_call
CASNLAGFYGEQFF TGTGCCAGCAATCTAGCGGGATTTTACGGTGAGCAGTTCTTC TRBV2 . TRBJ2-1 TRBD2
CASSPRARYGYTF TGTGCCAGCAGCCCCAGGGCTCGCTATGGCTACACCTTC TRBV27 . TRBJ1-2 .
CAWSVSYNEQFF TGTGCCTGGAGTGTCAGTTACAATGAGCAGTTCTTC TRBV30 . TRBJ2-1 .
CSVERNTGELFF TGCAGCGTTGAGAGGAACACCGGGGAGCTGTTTTTT TRBV29-1 . TRBJ2-2 .
CSKEGYYGYTF TGCAGCAAGGAAGGGTACTATGGCTACACCTTC TRBV20-1 few TRBJ1-2 .
CASSLSFSYEQYF TGTGCCAGCAGCCTAAGCTTCTCCTACGAGCAGTACTTC TRBV7-2 . TRBJ2-7 .
CASSSTGTVTYEQYF TGTGCCAGCAGCTCCACCGGGACTGTCACCTACGAGCAGTACTTC TRBV7-9 . TRBJ2-7 .
CASTSRDIRNTIYF TGTGCCAGCACCTCCCGGGACATAAGAAACACCATATATTTT TRBV5-6 . TRBJ1-3 .
CASSVVPQGAEAFF TGTGCCAGCAGCGTAGTGCCACAGGGTGCTGAAGCTTTCTTT TRBV9 . TRBJ1-1 .
CASSQGQGQTQYF TGCGCCAGCAGCCAAGGGCAGGGCCAGACCCAGTACTTC TRBV4-3 few TRBJ2-5 .
CASSLIKGTGSHEQYF TGCGCCAGCAGCCTCATTAAGGGGACAGGGTCCCACGAGCAGTACTTC TRBV4-3 . TRBJ2-7 TRBD1
CSVGVTGGNEQYF TGCAGCGTTGGGGTGACAGGGGGAAACGAGCAGTACTTC TRBV29-1 few TRBJ2-7 TRBD1
CAWSVGTTGHEQFF TGTGCCTGGAGTGTAGGGACCACGGGGCATGAGCAGTTCTTC TRBV30 many TRBJ2-1 .
CATSRDPSRETQYF TGTGCCACCAGCAGAGATCCTTCACGGGAGACCCAGTACTTC TRBV15 . TRBJ2-5 .
CASSPKWGLAENYEQYF TGTGCCAGCAGTCCAAAATGGGGACTAGCGGAAAACTACGAGCAGTACTTC TRBV28 . TRBJ2-7 TRBD2
CASSLDGGGDIQYF TGTGCCAGCAGCTTAGATGGAGGCGGGGACATTCAGTACTTC TRBV7-2 few TRBJ2-4 .
CAWRALHRGPQYF TGTGCCTGGAGGGCCCTCCACAGGGGGCCTCAGTATTTT TRBV30 . TRBJ2-3 TRBD1
CASSLGPSSFSGANVLTF TGTGCCAGCAGCTTAGGGCCGAGCTCCTTCTCTGGGGCCAACGTCCTGACTTTC TRBV11-2 . TRBJ2-6 .
CASSSRSGASTDTQYF TGTGCCAGCAGCTCGAGAAGCGGGGCTAGCACAGATACGCAGTATTTT TRBV5-4 few TRBJ2-3 TRBD2
CASSYGDRNGYTF TGTGCCAGCAGTTATGGAGACAGGAATGGCTACACCTTC TRBV28 . TRBJ1-2 .
CAWGREKLFF TGTGCCTGGGGGAGGGAAAAACTGTTTTTT TRBV30 few TRBJ1-4 .
CAISTGSQETQYF TGTGCCATCTCGACAGGGTCCCAAGAGACCCAGTACTTC TRBV10-3 . TRBJ2-5 TRBD1
CASSQDLVAGGYEQYF TGCGCCAGCAGCCAAGATCTAGTAGCGGGAGGCTACGAGCAGTACTTC TRBV4-1 . TRBJ2-7 TRBD2
CASSVGTVTATEAFF TGTGCCAGCAGTGTCGGGACAGTCACAGCCACTGAAGCTTTCTTT TRBV25-1 few TRBJ1-1 TRBD1
CASSQVGAAEKLFF TGCGCCAGCAGCCAAGTGGGGGCAGCTGAAAAACTGTTTTTT TRBV4-3 few TRBJ1-4 .
CASTPGLAGAETQYF TGTGCCAGCACCCCGGGACTAGCGGGAGCAGAGACCCAGTACTTC TRBV27 . TRBJ2-5 TRBD2
CASSDSLGDTQYF TGTGCCAGCAGTGACAGCCTCGGGGATACGCAGTATTTT TRBV6-1 few TRBJ2-3 .
CASSWVGGGNQPQHF TGTGCCAGTAGTTGGGTCGGAGGGGGCAATCAGCCCCAGCATTTT TRBV19 few TRBJ1-5 .
CAWSVFGRYTGELFF TGTGCCTGGAGTGTATTCGGGAGGTATACCGGGGAGCTGTTTTTT TRBV30 few TRBJ2-2 TRBD2
CASSRLQGGYGYTF TGTGCCAGCAGCCGATTACAGGGGGGGTATGGCTACACCTTC TRBV7-2 few TRBJ1-2 TRBD1
CASSQGDRAAEKLFF TGTGCCAGCAGCCAAGGGGACAGGGCCGCGGAAAAACTGTTTTTT TRBV4-2 few TRBJ1-4 TRBD1
CASSYDPSGANVLTF TGTGCCAGCAGCTATGACCCCTCTGGGGCCAACGTCCTGACTTTC TRBV11-2 . TRBJ2-6 .
CASKLYQETQYF TGTGCCAGCAAATTGTACCAAGAGACCCAGTACTTC TRBV2 . TRBJ2-5 .
CASSYSDSSNEQYF TGTGCCAGCAGTTACTCGGACAGTTCAAACGAGCAGTACTTC TRBV6-5 . TRBJ2-7 .
CASSEDTGELFF TGTGCCAGCAGTGAAGACACCGGGGAGCTGTTTTTT TRBV25-1 . TRBJ2-2 .
CAWSVLGREQYF TGTGCCTGGAGTGTACTGGGACGCGAGCAGTACTTC TRBV30 few TRBJ2-7 .
CASSFGTSTDTQYF TGTGCCAGCTCGTTCGGGACCTCCACAGATACGCAGTATTTT TRBV18 few TRBJ2-3 .
CASSFGRESYNEQFF TGTGCCAGCAGCTTCGGGCGGGAGTCCTACAATGAGCAGTTCTTC TRBV5-4 few TRBJ2-1 TRBD2
CASSLSGRATHEQFF TGTGCCAGCAGCTTGAGCGGGAGGGCCACCCATGAGCAGTTCTTC TRBV2 . TRBJ2-1 TRBD2
CASSQEFGGTDSPLHF TGCGCCAGCAGCCAAGAGTTTGGGGGTACGGATTCACCCCTCCACTTT TRBV4-3 . TRBJ1-6 .
CASSQDRLGEQYF TGTGCCAGCAGCCAAGATCGACTGGGGGAGCAGTACTTC TRBV14 few TRBJ2-7 .
CASSLAWQSSYNEQFF TGCGCCAGCAGCTTGGCCTGGCAGAGCTCCTACAATGAGCAGTTCTTC TRBV5-1 few TRBJ2-1 .
CASSEGPTEQYF TGTGCCAGCAGTGAAGGACCAACGGAGCAGTACTTC TRBV6-1 . TRBJ2-7 .
CASRGRAGGIYNEQFF TGTGCCAGCAGGGGCAGAGCGGGGGGAATCTACAATGAGCAGTTCTTC TRBV2 few TRBJ2-1 TRBD2
CASSQEKRRAETGNTIYF TGTGCCAGCAGCCAAGAAAAGAGGAGGGCCGAGACGGGAAACACCATATATTTT TRBV14 . TRBJ1-3 .
CASSLTGRSPLHF TGTGCCAGCAGTTTAACAGGGAGGTCACCCCTCCACTTT TRBV27 few TRBJ1-6 .
CASRFGLSGANVLTF TGTGCCAGCAGATTTGGGTTATCTGGGGCCAACGTCCTGACTTTC TRBV5-6 . TRBJ2-6 .
CAWSVSRNTEAFF TGTGCCTGGAGTGTGTCACGGAACACTGAAGCTTTCTTT TRBV30 . TRBJ1-1 .
CASKTGSSYNEQFF TGTGCCAGTAAGACAGGGAGCTCCTACAATGAGCAGTTCTTC TRBV28 many TRBJ2-1 TRBD1
CASSNINEQFF TGTGCCAGCAGTAATATTAATGAGCAGTTCTTC TRBV6-6 . TRBJ2-1 .
CASSYSGVYTEAFF TGTGCCAGCAGTTACTCGGGTGTGTACACTGAAGCTTTCTTT TRBV6-5 few TRBJ1-1 .
CASSYGEAKNIQYF TGTGCCAGCAGTTACGGGGAAGCCAAAAACATTCAGTACTTC TRBV6-6 . TRBJ2-4 .
CASRGTRNTGELFF TGTGCCTCCCGTGGGACAAGGAACACCGGGGAGCTGTTTTTT TRBV30 few TRBJ2-2 .
CASRSLYSNQPQHF TGTGCCAGCAGGTCACTGTATAGCAATCAGCCCCAGCATTTT TRBV27 . TRBJ1-5 .